The 10 T cell receptor beta chains reported below all come from one sample, sequenced in a study of molecular identifiers for immune sequencing clone quantification. MiXCR, run by TCRdb on the PCR reads, gives a single entry per CDR3 protein. The sample includes 400,000 to 600,000 distinct CDR3 sequences, around 21% of them seen just once. Specimen: naive CD8+ T cells from blood, with Jurkat cell RNA spiked in. Described subset: FACS-sorted CD8+CD4-CCR7+CD45RA+ naive T cells. These receptors all stem from a human donor in good health. Some libraries in this study had Jurkat cell RNA spiked in.

Concerning this clonotype: A junction boundary mismatches the germline segment, possibly from a read error. This chain joins TRBV29-1 and TRBJ2-7; 9 bases map to TRBD2. CDR1 is SQVTM, CDR2 ANQGSEA, per germline. CDR3 length: 18 residues. CDR3 amino acids: CSVEDWPDGTSFGNERYF. DNA for the CDR3: TGCAGCGTTGAAGATTGGCCGGACGGGACTAGCTTCGGCAACGAGCGGTACTTC.

V is TRBV6-5 and J is TRBJ1-1, with D perhaps matching TRBD1 (5 bases). The CDR3 runs 13 residues. V lost 4 bases and J 6 bases, leaving 12 bases between the germline ends. Germline V lookup: CDR1 MNHEY, CDR2 SVGAGI. The CDR3 spells CASSFGGKAEAFF. Written as DNA, the CDR3 is TGTGCCAGCAGTTTCGGGGGGAAGGCTGAAGCTTTCTTT.

This clonotype appeared many times. This chain links TRBV7-9 with TRBJ2-3; TRBD2 matches 7 bases. The germline gives CDR1 SEHNR, CDR2 FQNEAQ (reference sequence). V trimming: 3 bases; J trimming: 2 bases; junction bases outside the gene matches: 5. This CDR3 has 15 amino acids. The CDR3 here is CASSFLRDYTDTQYF. As DNA, the CDR3 is TGTGCCAGCAGCTTTTTGCGGGACTACACAGATACGCAGTATTTT.

There are many counts of this clonotype. The rearrangement uses TRBV5-4 and TRBJ2-7; D call uncertain. Per the germline V gene, CDR1 is SGHNT and CDR2 is YYREEE (reference sequence). The V end was cut by 4 bases, the J end by 2 bases, with 16 bases between. CDR3 length equals 15 residues. The CDR3: CASSHGHAAAYEQYF. The DNA of the CDR3 is TGTGCCAGCAGCCACGGGCACGCTGCCGCCTACGAGCAGTACTTC.

This clonotype was observed a few times. The V and J genes are TRBV5-5 and TRBJ1-1; 10 bases are a match to TRBD1. Trimming cost V 0 bases and J 6 bases; bases outside gene matches: 5. CDR1 and CDR2 from the germline V gene are SGHKS and YYEKEE (reference sequence). The CDR3 consists of 15 residues. This CDR3 reads CASSLETGGMAEAFF. CDR3 DNA: TGTGCCAGCAGCTTGGAGACAGGGGGCATGGCTGAAGCTTTCTTT.

In this sample, this clonotype turned up many times. V gene TRBV4-1 combines with J gene TRBJ2-7, with 8 positions matching TRBD1. The trim removed 3 bases at V and 2 bases at J, leaving 6 bases unmatched. Germline CDR1 and CDR2: MGHRA and YSYEKL. The CDR3 consists of 15 residues. CDR3 bases: TGCGCCAGCAGCCAGTCCGGGACAGGAGCCTACGAGCAGTACTTC. Amino acid sequence: CASSQSGTGAYEQYF.

This clonotype was detected ten times or more. The gene calls are TRBV4-3 and TRBJ1-5; D is possibly TRBD1 (5 bases). Germline V CDR1 and CDR2: LGHNA, YSLEER. The ends were cut back, 0 bases at V and 9 bases at J, with 15 bases in the middle. The CDR3 is made up of 15 amino acids. This CDR3 reads CASSQDLRGARPQHF. CDR3 nucleotides: TGCGCCAGCAGCCAAGATCTCCGGGGCGCTAGGCCCCAGCATTTT.

This clonotype was counted only a few times. V gene TRBV7-9 combines with J gene TRBJ1-2; TRBD1 is a possible D gene (6 bases). In germline, CDR1 is SEHNR, CDR2 FQNEAQ (reference sequence). Trimming removed 1 base at V and 6 bases at J, with 12 bases between. CDR3 size: 14 residues. DNA of the CDR3: TGTGCCAGCAGCTTAGTGACAGGCCCTGATGGCTACACCTTC. Translation gives CASSLVTGPDGYTF.

V gene TRBV27 combines with J gene TRBJ1-4; D possibly corresponds to TRBD1 (6 bases). Germline lookup yields CDR1 MNHEY and CDR2 SMNVEV (reference sequence). V was trimmed by 0 bases and J by 7 bases, leaving 9 bases between them. The CDR3 is 14 residues long. The CDR3 sequence: CASSLSEGGEKLFF. The CDR3 DNA reads TGTGCCAGCAGTTTATCCGAGGGGGGTGAAAAACTGTTTTTT.

This clonotype has only a few counts. V gene TRBV9 combines with J gene TRBJ1-3; D is uncertain. This CDR3 is built from 14 residues. Germline values: CDR1 SGDLS, CDR2 YYNGEE. The V gene lost 5 bases and the J gene lost 0 bases, with 9 bases spanning the gap. The CDR3 region has the DNA TGTGCCAGCAGTTCCGGCCCCTCTGGAAACACCATATATTTT. Its translation: CASSSGPSGNTIYF. Supplemented by reference TRBV9 and TRBJ1-3, the full variable domain reads DSGVTQTPKHLITATGQRVTLRCSPRSGDLSVYWYQQSLDQGLQFLIQYYNGEERAKGNILERFSAQQFPDLHSELNLSSLELGDSALYFCASSSGPSGNTIYFGEGSWLTVV.